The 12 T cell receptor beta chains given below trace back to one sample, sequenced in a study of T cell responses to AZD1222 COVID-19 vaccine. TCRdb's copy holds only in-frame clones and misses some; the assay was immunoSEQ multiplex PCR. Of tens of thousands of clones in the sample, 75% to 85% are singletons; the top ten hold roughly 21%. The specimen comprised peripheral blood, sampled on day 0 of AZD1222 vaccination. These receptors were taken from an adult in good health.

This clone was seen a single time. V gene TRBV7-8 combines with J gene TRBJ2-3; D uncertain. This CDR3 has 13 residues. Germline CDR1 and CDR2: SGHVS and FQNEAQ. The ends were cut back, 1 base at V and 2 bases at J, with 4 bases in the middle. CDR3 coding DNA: TGTGCCAGCAGCTTAGTAAACACAGATACGCAGTATTTT. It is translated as CASSLVNTDTQYF.

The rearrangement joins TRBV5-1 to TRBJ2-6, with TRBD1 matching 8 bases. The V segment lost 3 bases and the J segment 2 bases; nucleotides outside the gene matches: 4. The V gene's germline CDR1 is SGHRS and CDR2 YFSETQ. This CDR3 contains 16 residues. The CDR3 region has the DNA TGCGCCAGCAGCTCTGCGACAGGGGCTGGGGCCAACGTCCTGACTTTC. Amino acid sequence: CASSSATGAGANVLTF.

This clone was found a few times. DNA of the CDR3: TGTGCCAGTAGTTCCTCGACGAGCACTGAAGCTTTCTTT. It codes for CASSSSTSTEAFF. The chain is built from TRBV19 and TRBJ1-1, with unresolved D. Looked up from germline, CDR1 is LNHDA and CDR2 is SQIVND (reference sequence). V was trimmed by 5 bases and J by 4 bases, leaving 11 bases between them. CDR3 length: 13 amino acids.

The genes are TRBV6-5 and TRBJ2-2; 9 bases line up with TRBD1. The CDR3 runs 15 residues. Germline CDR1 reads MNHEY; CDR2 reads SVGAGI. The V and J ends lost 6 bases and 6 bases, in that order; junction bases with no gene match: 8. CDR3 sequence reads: CASSLQGASAGELFF. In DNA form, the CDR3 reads TGTGCCAGCAGCCTACAGGGGGCGTCGGCCGGGGAGCTGTTTTTT.

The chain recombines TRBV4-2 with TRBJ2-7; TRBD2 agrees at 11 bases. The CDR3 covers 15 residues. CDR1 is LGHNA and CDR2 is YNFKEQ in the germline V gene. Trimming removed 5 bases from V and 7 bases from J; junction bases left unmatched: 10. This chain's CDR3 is CASSSQSGLAAEQYF. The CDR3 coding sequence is TGTGCCAGCAGCTCCCAGTCGGGACTAGCGGCTGAGCAGTACTTC.

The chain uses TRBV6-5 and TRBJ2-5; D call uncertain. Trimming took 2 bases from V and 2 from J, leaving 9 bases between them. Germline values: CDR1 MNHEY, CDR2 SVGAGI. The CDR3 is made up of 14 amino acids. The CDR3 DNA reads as TGTGCCAGCAGTTACGGTGGGGATCAAGAGACCCAGTACTTC. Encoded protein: CASSYGGDQETQYF.

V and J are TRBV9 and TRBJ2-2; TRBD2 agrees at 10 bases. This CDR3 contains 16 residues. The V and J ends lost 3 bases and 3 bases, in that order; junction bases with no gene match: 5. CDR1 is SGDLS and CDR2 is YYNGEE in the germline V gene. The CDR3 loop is CASSGSGRADTGELFF. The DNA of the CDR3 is TGTGCCAGCAGCGGAAGCGGGAGGGCCGACACCGGGGAGCTGTTTTTT.

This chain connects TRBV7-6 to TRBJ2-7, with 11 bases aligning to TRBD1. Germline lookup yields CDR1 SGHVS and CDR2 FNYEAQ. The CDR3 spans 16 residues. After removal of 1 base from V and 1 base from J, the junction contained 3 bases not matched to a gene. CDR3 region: CASSLGTGGASYEQYF. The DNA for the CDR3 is TGTGCCAGCAGCTTAGGGACAGGGGGCGCTTCCTACGAGCAGTACTTC.

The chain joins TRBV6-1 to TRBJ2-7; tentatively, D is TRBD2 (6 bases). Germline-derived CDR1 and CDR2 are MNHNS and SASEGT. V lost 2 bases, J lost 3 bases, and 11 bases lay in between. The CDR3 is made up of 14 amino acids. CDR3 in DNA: TGTGCCAGCAGTGAATCCGGGACTCACTACGAGCAGTACTTC. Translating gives CASSESGTHYEQYF.

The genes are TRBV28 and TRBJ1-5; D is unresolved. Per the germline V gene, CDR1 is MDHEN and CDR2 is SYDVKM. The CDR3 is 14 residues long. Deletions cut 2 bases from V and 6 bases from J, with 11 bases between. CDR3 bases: TGTGCCAGCAGTTTAATAAAGGGATTTCAGCCCCAGCATTTT. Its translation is CASSLIKGFQPQHF.

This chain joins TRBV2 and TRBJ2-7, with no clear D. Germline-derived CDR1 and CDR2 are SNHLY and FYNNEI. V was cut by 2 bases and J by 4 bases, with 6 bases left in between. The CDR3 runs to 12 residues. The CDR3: CASSEISYEQYF. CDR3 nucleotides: TGTGCCAGCAGTGAAATAAGTTACGAGCAGTACTTC. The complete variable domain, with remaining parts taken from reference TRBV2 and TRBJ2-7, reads EPEVTQTPSHQVTQMGQEVILRCVPISNHLYFYWYRQILGQKVEFLVSFYNNEISEKSEIFDDQFSVERPDGSNFTLKIRSTKLEDSAMYFCASSEISYEQYFGPGTRLTVT.

CDR3 residues: CASSKTGNSNQPQHF. Here the CDR3 DNA reads TGTGCCAGCAGCAAAACAGGAAATAGCAATCAGCCCCAGCATTTT. The chain links TRBV2 to TRBJ1-5, with D possibly being TRBD1 (5 bases). This CDR3 comprises 15 residues. The V gene lost 6 bases and the J gene lost 0 bases, with 12 bases spanning the gap. Germline lookup yields CDR1 SNHLY and CDR2 FYNNEI. Full variable domain (missing parts from reference TRBV2 and TRBJ1-5): EPEVTQTPSHQVTQMGQEVILRCVPISNHLYFYWYRQILGQKVEFLVSFYNNEISEKSEIFDDQFSVERPDGSNFTLKIRSTKLEDSAMYFCASSKTGNSNQPQHFGDGTRLSIL.